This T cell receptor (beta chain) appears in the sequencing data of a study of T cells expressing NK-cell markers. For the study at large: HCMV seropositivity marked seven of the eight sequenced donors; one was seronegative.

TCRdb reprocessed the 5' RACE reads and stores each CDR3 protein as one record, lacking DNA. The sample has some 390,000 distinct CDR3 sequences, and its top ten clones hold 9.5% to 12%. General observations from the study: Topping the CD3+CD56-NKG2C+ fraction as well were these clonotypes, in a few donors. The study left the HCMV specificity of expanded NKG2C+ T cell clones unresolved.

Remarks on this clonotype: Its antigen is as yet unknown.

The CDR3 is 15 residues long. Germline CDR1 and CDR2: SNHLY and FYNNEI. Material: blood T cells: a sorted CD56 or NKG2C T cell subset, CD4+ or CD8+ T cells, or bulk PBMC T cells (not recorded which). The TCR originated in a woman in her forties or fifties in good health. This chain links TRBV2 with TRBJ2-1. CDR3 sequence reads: CASSETASSYNEQFF.